Below are 20 T cell receptor beta chains sequenced from a single sample in a study of cytomegalovirus exposure and HLA in healthy donors. Primers: 60 Vbeta forward and 13 Jbeta reverse. Repertoires were generated with immunoSEQ multiplex PCR, while TCRdb's copy carries only in-frame clones and drops some. Among 53,000 or so clones listed, 65% to 75% were seen once. The specimen was PBMCs. The receptor source for this set is a man in his thirties or forties in good health and CMV-seropositive.

The chain is built from TRBV7-3 and TRBJ1-1; D is unresolved. The V and J ends lost 2 bases and 0 bases respectively, with 10 bases between them. The CDR3 length is 15 residues. Looked up from germline, CDR1 is SGHTA and CDR2 is FQGTGA. The CDR3 protein is CASSLRGPMNTEAFF. The DNA of the CDR3 is TGTGCCAGCAGCTTACGGGGTCCTATGAACACTGAAGCTTTCTTT.

This chain connects TRBV9 to TRBJ2-1, with TRBD1 matching over 8 bases. CDR3 length equals 21 residues. Germline V gene lookup returns CDR1 SGDLS and CDR2 YYNGEE. The V gene end was trimmed by 4 bases and the J gene end by 4 bases; junction bases not matched to a gene: 25. The CDR3 DNA reads as TGTGCCAGCAGCCCGCCCCCGGGCGGGACAGGAGCGTTCTTCACTTACAATGAGCAGTTCTTC. It translates to CASSPPPGGTGAFFTYNEQFF.

The chain has TRBV4-2 and TRBJ1-4; 10 positions agree with TRBD1. Trimming removed 8 bases from V and 6 bases from J; junction bases left unmatched: 3. Per the germline V gene, CDR1 is LGHNA and CDR2 is YNFKEQ. This CDR3 contains 13 residues. CDR3 bases: TGTGCCAGCGGACAGGGGGAGTATGAAAAACTGTTTTTT. The encoded protein is CASGQGEYEKLFF.

The chain has TRBV5-1 and TRBJ2-1, with 8 bases identical to TRBD2. CDR3 length: 15 amino acids. Germline CDR1 and CDR2: SGHRS and YFSETQ. V lost 1 base, J lost 2 bases, and 2 bases stayed unmatched. The CDR3 protein is CASSLNSGTYNEQFF. CDR3 nucleotide sequence: TGCGCCAGCAGCTTGAATAGCGGGACCTACAATGAGCAGTTCTTC.

The J gene is TRBJ2-2, the V gene TRBV27; no clear D gene. The CDR3 has 14 residues. Trimming removed 0 bases at V and 1 base at J, with 3 bases between. Germline V CDR1 and CDR2: MNHEY, SMNVEV (reference sequence). CDR3 nucleotide sequence: TGTGCCAGCAGTTTATCGAGGAACACCGGGGAGCTGTTTTTT. Encoded protein: CASSLSRNTGELFF.

The V call is TRBV7-2, the J call TRBJ2-7; D perhaps matches TRBD1 (7 bases). The CDR3 has 13 residues. V was trimmed by 5 bases and J by 3 bases, leaving 11 bases between them. Germline V gene sequence: CDR1 SGHTA, CDR2 FQGNSA. CDR3 protein: CASSQGGVYEQYF. In nucleotides, the CDR3 is TGTGCCAGCAGCCAGGGGGGTGTCTACGAGCAGTACTTC.

The CDR3 nucleotides are TGTGCCAGCAGCCTACAGGGACAGGGGGCTAGCGAAGCTTTCTTT. Protein: CASSLQGQGASEAFF. This sequence joins TRBV7-6 and TRBJ1-1; 12 bases agree with TRBD1. The junction had 9 bases not matched to a gene; V was cut back by 5 bases and J by 8 bases. The V gene's germline CDR1 is SGHVS and CDR2 FNYEAQ. This CDR3 contains 15 residues. The whole variable domain, filled in from reference TRBV7-6 and TRBJ1-1, reads GAGVSQSPRYKVTKRGQDVALRCDPISGHVSLYWYRQALGQGPEFLTYFNYEAQQDKSGLPNDRFSAERPEGSISTLTIQRTEQRDSAMYRCASSLQGQGASEAFFGQGTRLTVV.

The chain is built from TRBV7-9 and TRBJ2-2, with TRBD1 identical over 12 bases. With 5 bases clipped from V and 9 bases from J, the junction kept 10 bases outside the gene matches. There are 16 residues in the CDR3. Germline CDR1 and CDR2: SEHNR and FQNEAQ (reference sequence). The CDR3 is CASSPRGTGGFRELFF. Written as DNA, the CDR3 is TGTGCCAGCAGCCCCAGGGGGACAGGGGGCTTTCGGGAGCTGTTTTTT.

The V call is TRBV18, the J call TRBJ1-6; no clear D. Deletions cut 3 bases from V and 11 bases from J, with 26 bases between. Germline V gene sequence: CDR1 KGHSH, CDR2 LQKENI. CDR3 length equals 18 residues. Here the CDR3 DNA reads TGTGCCAGCTCACCTACACGGGCGAGCGGGGTTCCCCTAGCACCCCTCCACTTT. It is translated as CASSPTRASGVPLAPLHF.

The V gene is TRBV11-2, the J gene TRBJ1-5, with 10 bases aligning to TRBD1. Germline V CDR1 and CDR2: SGHAT, FQNNGV. Trimming cost V 5 bases and J 4 bases; bases outside gene matches: 8. The CDR3 has 16 residues. The CDR3 bases are TGTGCCAGCAGCCCGGACCCGGGACAGGGGAATCAGCCCCAGCATTTT. Its protein is CASSPDPGQGNQPQHF.

The chain couples TRBV7-9 to TRBJ1-1; perhaps TRBD1 as D (6 bases). CDR3 length: 17 amino acids. The V gene lost 5 bases and the J gene lost 0 bases, with 19 bases spanning the gap. Germline V CDR1 and CDR2: SEHNR, FQNEAQ (reference sequence). The chain's CDR3 is CASSPWAGQRMNTEAFF. DNA for the CDR3: TGTGCCAGCAGCCCTTGGGCAGGACAGAGGATGAACACTGAAGCTTTCTTT.

The chain carries TRBV30 and TRBJ2-3, with D perhaps TRBD2 (5 bases). Germline V gene lookup returns CDR1 GTSNPN and CDR2 SVGIG (reference sequence). V gave up 2 bases and J gave up 3 bases, with 12 bases separating them. The CDR3 has 14 residues. In DNA, the CDR3 is TGTGCCTGGAGTTCCGGGGTACAGACAGATACGCAGTATTTT. Amino acids: CAWSSGVQTDTQYF.

Regarding this clone: Distinct nucleotide sequences in the sample also encode this CDR3. This chain connects TRBV19 to TRBJ1-6, with D perhaps matching TRBD1 (5 bases). The CDR3 extends over 14 amino acids. CDR1 is LNHDA, CDR2 SQIVND, per germline (reference sequence). V lost 3 bases, J lost 7 bases, and 10 bases lay in between. Written as DNA, the CDR3 is TGTGCCAGTAGTATCACGGGGGGAAATTCACCCCTCCACTTT. It codes for CASSITGGNSPLHF.

The chain uses TRBV5-1 and TRBJ1-5, with TRBD1 matching 8 bases. The CDR3 runs to 15 residues. V was pared by 4 bases and J by 1 base, with 4 bases of the junction left unmatched. Germline V gene lookup returns CDR1 SGHRS and CDR2 YFSETQ. As DNA, the CDR3 is TGCGCCAGCAGCCAGGACAGGGCAAGCAATCAGCCCCAGCATTTT. Amino acid sequence: CASSQDRASNQPQHF.

The chain employs TRBV9 and TRBJ1-4, with D possibly being TRBD1 (5 bases). There are 15 residues in the CDR3. Trimming removed 0 bases at V and 8 bases at J, with 14 bases between. CDR1 and CDR2 from the germline V gene are SGDLS and YYNGEE. The CDR3 region has the DNA TGTGCCAGCAGCGTAGGGACGGGACTTCGAGAAAAACTGTTTTTT. Translated: CASSVGTGLREKLFF.

This rearrangement joins TRBV5-6 to TRBJ1-4; unclear D gene. The CDR3 length is 15 residues. The V and J ends lost 2 bases and 5 bases respectively, with 13 bases between them. The V gene's germline CDR1 is SGHDT and CDR2 YYEEEE. CDR3 sequence: CASSLLAGGNEKLFF. The CDR3 DNA follows: TGTGCCAGCAGCTTATTGGCAGGTGGGAATGAAAAACTGTTTTTT. The full variable domain, with the rest looked up from reference TRBV5-6 and TRBJ1-4, is DAGVTQSPTHLIKTRGQQVTLRCSPKSGHDTVSWYQQALGQGPQFIFQYYEEEERQRGNFPDRFSGHQFPNYSSELNVNALLLGDSALYLCASSLLAGGNEKLFFGSGTQLSVL.

V and J are TRBV4-2 and TRBJ2-7; no clear D gene. The CDR3 is 17 amino acids. V was pared by 0 bases and J by 2 bases, with 17 bases between. CDR1 and CDR2 (germline): LGHNA, YNFKEQ. The CDR3 here is CASSQENLPTRTYEQYF. CDR3 coding DNA: TGTGCCAGCAGCCAAGAGAACCTCCCGACACGGACCTACGAGCAGTACTTC.

This sequence joins TRBV14 and TRBJ2-1; no firm D call. The CDR3 is made up of 13 amino acids. The ends were cut back, 2 bases at V and 3 bases at J, with 5 bases in the middle. CDR1 is SGHDN and CDR2 is FVKESK in the germline V gene. CDR3 coding DNA: TGTGCCAGCAGCCAACTAATCTACAATGAGCAGTTCTTC. It is translated as CASSQLIYNEQFF.

The genes are TRBV19 and TRBJ2-5; tentative D call: TRBD1 (6 bases). Trimming took off 3 bases at V and 5 bases at J, with 10 bases between the two ends. The CDR3 totals 13 residues. CDR1 and CDR2 from the germline V gene are LNHDA and SQIVND (reference sequence). The CDR3 spells CASSIGQGETQYF. CDR3 in DNA: TGTGCCAGTAGTATTGGGCAGGGGGAGACCCAGTACTTC.

This clone was seen only once. The chain carries TRBV18 and TRBJ2-2; 7 nucleotides agree with TRBD1. Germline CDR1 and CDR2: KGHSH and LQKENI. The J segment lost 6 bases and the V segment lost 6 bases, leaving 4 bases of the junction unmatched. CDR3 size: 13 residues. DNA of the CDR3: TGTGCCAGCTCGCCCGGGACAGCCGGGGAGCTGTTTTTT. Translation gives CASSPGTAGELFF.